The subject of this entry is one TCR beta chain. Its antigen is currently unknown. TCRdb keeps only in-frame clones here, not all; method: immunoSEQ multiplex PCR. The sample records roughly 240,000 clones, about 87% being singletons. The record originates from a study of cytomegalovirus exposure and HLA in healthy donors. Study-level findings and limits: There were a few CMV-associated chains whose specificity for CMV antigens was confirmed in vitro.

CDR3 size: 15 residues. V lost 0 bases to trimming and J lost 4 bases; unmatched junction nucleotides: 3. The germline CDR1 and CDR2 sequences are SGHVS and FQNEAQ. Sequences were obtained from PBMCs. This chain uses TRBV7-8 with TRBJ2-7; 10 bases are shared with TRBD1. This TCR derives from a man aged 18 to 35 in good health and CMV-seronegative. The CDR3 DNA sequence: TGTGCCAGCAGCTTAGCCCCGGGACAGGGGTACGAGCAGTACTTC. Protein product: CASSLAPGQGYEQYF.